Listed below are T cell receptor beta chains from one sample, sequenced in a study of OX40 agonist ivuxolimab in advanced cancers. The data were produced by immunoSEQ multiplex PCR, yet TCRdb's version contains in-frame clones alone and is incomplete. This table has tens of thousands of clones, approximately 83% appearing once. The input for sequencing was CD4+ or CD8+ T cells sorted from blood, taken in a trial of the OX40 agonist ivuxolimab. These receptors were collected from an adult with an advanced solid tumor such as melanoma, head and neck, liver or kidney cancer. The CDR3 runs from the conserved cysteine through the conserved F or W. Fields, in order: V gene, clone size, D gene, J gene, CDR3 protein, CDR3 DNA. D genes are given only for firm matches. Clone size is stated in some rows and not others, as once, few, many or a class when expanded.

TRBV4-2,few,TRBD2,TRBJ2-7,CASSRGHQAGGYEQYF,TGTGCCAGCAGCCGGGGACACCAGGCGGGAGGCTACGAGCAGTACTTC
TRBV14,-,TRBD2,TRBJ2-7,CASSQGYSGSDEQYF,TGTGCCAGCAGCCAGGGGTATAGCGGGAGTGACGAGCAGTACTTC
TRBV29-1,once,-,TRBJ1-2,CSVPGARDYTF,TGCAGCGTCCCGGGGGCGAGGGACTACACCTTC
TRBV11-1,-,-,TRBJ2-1,CASSSDRASRSYNEQFF,TGTGCCAGCAGCTCCGATCGAGCGTCCCGCTCCTACAATGAGCAGTTCTTC
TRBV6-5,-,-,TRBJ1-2,CASSYGGGHGYTF,TGTGCCAGCAGTTACGGTGGGGGCCATGGCTACACCTTC
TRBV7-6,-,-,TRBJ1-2,CASSFEVGHGYTF,TGTGCCAGCAGCTTTGAGGTGGGGCATGGCTACACCTTC
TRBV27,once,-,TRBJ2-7,CASDRSLGEQYF,TGTGCCAGTGACAGGAGCCTGGGCGAGCAGTACTTC
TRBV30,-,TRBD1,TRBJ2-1,CAWSSTGADEQFF,TGTGCCTGGAGTTCCACAGGGGCGGATGAGCAGTTCTTC
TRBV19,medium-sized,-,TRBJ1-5,CASTPGGNQPQHF,TGTGCCAGTACCCCGGGGGGTAATCAGCCCCAGCATTTT
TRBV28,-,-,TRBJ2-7,CASSDYSSYEQYF,TGTGCCAGCAGTGACTACAGCTCCTACGAGCAGTACTTC
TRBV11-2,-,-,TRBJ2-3,CASSFLGGLLDTQYF,TGTGCCAGCAGCTTCTTAGGGGGTCTGTTGGATACGCAGTATTTT
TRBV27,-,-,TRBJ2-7,CASSDPPSDEQYF,TGTGCCAGCAGCGACCCCCCTAGCGACGAGCAGTACTTC
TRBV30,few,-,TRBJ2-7,CACEEEYEQYF,TGTGCCTGCGAGGAGGAGTACGAGCAGTACTTC
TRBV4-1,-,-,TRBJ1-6,CASSQDRQVDSPLHF,TGCGCCAGCAGCCAAGATCGGCAGGTGGATTCACCCCTCCACTTT
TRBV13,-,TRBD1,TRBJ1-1,CASSPGTGGHTEAFF,TGTGCCAGCAGCCCCGGGACAGGGGGCCACACTGAAGCTTTCTTT
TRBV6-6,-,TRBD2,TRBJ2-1,CASSYPLAGGGDEQFF,TGTGCCAGCAGTTACCCACTAGCGGGAGGGGGCGATGAGCAGTTCTTC
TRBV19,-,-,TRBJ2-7,CASSMRDEQYF,TGTGCCAGTAGTATGAGGGACGAGCAGTACTTC
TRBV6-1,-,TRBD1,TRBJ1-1,CASPGQGITEAFF,TGTGCCAGCCCCGGACAGGGGATCACTGAAGCTTTCTTT
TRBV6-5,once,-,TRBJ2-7,CASTVQDSYEQYF,TGTGCCAGCACCGTACAGGACTCCTACGAGCAGTACTTC
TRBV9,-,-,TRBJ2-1,CASSVAGRSYNEQFF,TGTGCCAGCAGCGTAGCGGGAAGGTCCTACAATGAGCAGTTCTTC
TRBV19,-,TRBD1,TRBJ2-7,CATRQGAHEQYF,TGTGCCACGAGACAGGGGGCCCACGAGCAGTACTTC
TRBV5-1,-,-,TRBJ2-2,CASSSGHTGGENTGELFF,TGCGCCAGCAGCTCAGGCCATACCGGGGGCGAGAACACCGGGGAGCTGTTTTTT
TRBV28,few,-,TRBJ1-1,CASSLGRVDTEAFF,TGTGCCAGCAGTTTAGGGCGGGTGGACACTGAAGCTTTCTTT
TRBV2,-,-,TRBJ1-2,CASSATANYGYTF,TGTGCCAGCAGTGCAACCGCTAACTATGGCTACACCTTC
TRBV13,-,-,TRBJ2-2,CASSLVLDTGELFF,TGTGCCAGCAGCTTAGTATTAGACACCGGGGAGCTGTTTTTT
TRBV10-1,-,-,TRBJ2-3,CASSESRNRVFSTDTQYF,TGCGCCAGCAGTGAGTCCCGAAACAGGGTTTTCAGCACAGATACGCAGTATTTT
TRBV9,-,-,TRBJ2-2,CASSEDTTGELFF,TGTGCCAGCAGCGAGGACACCACCGGGGAGCTGTTTTTT
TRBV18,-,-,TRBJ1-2,CASYSQGGSNGYTF,TGTGCCAGCTACTCCCAGGGAGGGTCCAATGGCTACACCTTC
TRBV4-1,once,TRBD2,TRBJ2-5,CASSQAASGEETQYF,TGCGCCAGCAGCCAAGCGGCTAGCGGGGAGGAGACCCAGTACTTC
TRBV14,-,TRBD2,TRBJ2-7,CASSPRLAGVYEQYF,TGTGCCAGCAGCCCACGACTAGCGGGAGTTTACGAGCAGTACTTC
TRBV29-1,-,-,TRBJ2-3,CSAPADTDTQYF,TGCAGCGCCCCCGCGGACACAGATACGCAGTATTTT
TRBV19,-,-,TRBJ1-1,CASSIGTREAFF,TGTGCCAGTAGTATAGGGACCCGTGAAGCTTTCTTT
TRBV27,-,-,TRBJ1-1,CASSPTVNTEAFF,TGTGCCAGCAGTCCGACAGTAAACACTGAAGCTTTCTTT
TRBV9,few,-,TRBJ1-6,CASSVGPGNSPLHF,TGTGCCAGCAGCGTAGGACCTGGGAATTCACCCCTCCACTTT
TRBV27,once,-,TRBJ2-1,CASSFGGNDNEQFF,TGTGCCAGCAGTTTCGGCGGGAACGACAATGAGCAGTTCTTC
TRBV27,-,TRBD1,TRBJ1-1,CASSPPDRSKTEAFF,TGTGCCAGCAGTCCCCCGGACAGGTCGAAGACTGAAGCTTTCTTT
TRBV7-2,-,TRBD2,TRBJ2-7,CASSSGLAGGGEQYF,TGTGCCAGCAGCTCGGGACTAGCGGGGGGTGGCGAGCAGTACTTC
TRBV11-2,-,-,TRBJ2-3,CASSFGGGRDTQYF,TGTGCCAGCAGCTTCGGAGGGGGGAGAGATACGCAGTATTTT
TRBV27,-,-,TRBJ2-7,CASSSPRAARYEQYF,TGTGCCAGCAGTTCCCCCCGGGCCGCAAGATACGAGCAGTACTTC
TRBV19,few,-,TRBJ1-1,CASSIGGGMNTEAFF,TGTGCCAGTAGTATAGGGGGGGGAATGAACACTGAAGCTTTCTTT
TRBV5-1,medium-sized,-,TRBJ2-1,CASSPTGSQEQFF,TGCGCCAGCAGCCCCACCGGGTCTCAAGAGCAGTTCTTC
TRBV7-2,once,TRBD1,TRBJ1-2,CASSLVDRAEGYGYTF,TGTGCCAGCAGCTTAGTGGACAGGGCAGAGGGTTATGGCTACACCTTC
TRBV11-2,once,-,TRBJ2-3,CASSSWGDTQYF,TGTGCCAGCAGCTCGTGGGGAGATACGCAGTATTTT
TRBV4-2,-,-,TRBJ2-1,CASSQEIGSSYNEQFF,TGTGCCAGCAGCCAAGAGATCGGAAGCTCCTACAATGAGCAGTTCTTC
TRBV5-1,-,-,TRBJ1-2,CASSLRTETNYGYTF,TGCGCCAGCAGCTTGCGGACAGAAACTAACTATGGCTACACCTTC